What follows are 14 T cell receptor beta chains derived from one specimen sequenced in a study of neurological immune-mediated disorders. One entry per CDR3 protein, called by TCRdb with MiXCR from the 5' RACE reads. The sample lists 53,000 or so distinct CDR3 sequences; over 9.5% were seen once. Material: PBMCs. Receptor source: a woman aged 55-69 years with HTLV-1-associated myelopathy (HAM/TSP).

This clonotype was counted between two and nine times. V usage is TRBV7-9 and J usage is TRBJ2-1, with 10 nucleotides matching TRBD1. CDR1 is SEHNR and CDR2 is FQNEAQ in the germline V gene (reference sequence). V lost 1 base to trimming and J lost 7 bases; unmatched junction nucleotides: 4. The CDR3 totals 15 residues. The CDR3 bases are TGTGCCAGCAGCTTAGTGGGGACAGGGGATAATGAGCAGTTCTTC. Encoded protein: CASSLVGTGDNEQFF.

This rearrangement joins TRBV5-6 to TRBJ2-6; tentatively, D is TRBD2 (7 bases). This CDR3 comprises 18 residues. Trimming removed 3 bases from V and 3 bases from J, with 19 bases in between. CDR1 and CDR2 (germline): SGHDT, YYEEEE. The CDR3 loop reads CASSYSRGAKGGANVLTF. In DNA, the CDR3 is TGTGCCAGCAGCTACTCCCGGGGGGCTAAAGGTGGGGCCAACGTCCTGACTTTC.

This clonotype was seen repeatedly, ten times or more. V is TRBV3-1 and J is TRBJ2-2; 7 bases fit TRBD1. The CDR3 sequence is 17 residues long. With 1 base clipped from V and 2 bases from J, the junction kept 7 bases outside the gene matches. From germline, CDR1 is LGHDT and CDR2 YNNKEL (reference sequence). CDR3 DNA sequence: TGTGCCAGCAGCCAAGTTGTCGACAGGGTAAACACCGGGGAGCTGTTTTTT. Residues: CASSQVVDRVNTGELFF.

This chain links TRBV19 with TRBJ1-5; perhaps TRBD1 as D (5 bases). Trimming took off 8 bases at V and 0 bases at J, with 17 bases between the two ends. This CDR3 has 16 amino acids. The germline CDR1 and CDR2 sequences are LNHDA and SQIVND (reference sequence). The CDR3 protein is CASLTRDGSSNQPQHF. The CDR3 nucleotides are TGTGCCAGTCTCACAAGGGACGGTTCTAGCAATCAGCCCCAGCATTTT. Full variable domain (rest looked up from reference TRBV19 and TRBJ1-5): DGGITQSPKYLFRKEGQNVTLSCEQNLNHDAMYWYRQDPGQGLRLIYYSQIVNDFQKGDIAEGYSVSREKKESFPLTVTSAQKNPTAFYLCASLTRDGSSNQPQHFGDGTRLSIL.

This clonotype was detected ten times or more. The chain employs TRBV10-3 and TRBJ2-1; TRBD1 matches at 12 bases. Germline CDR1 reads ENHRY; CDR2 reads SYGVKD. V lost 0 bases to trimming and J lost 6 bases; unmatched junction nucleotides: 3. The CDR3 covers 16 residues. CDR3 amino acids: CAISESGQGASNEQFF. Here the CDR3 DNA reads TGTGCCATCAGTGAGTCGGGACAGGGGGCGAGCAATGAGCAGTTCTTC.

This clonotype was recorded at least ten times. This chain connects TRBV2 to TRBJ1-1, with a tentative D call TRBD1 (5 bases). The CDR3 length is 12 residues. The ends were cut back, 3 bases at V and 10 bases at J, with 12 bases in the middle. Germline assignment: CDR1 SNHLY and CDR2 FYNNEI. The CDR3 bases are TGTGCCAGCAGTGAGGAGGTTAGGGGAGCTTTCTTT. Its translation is CASSEEVRGAFF.

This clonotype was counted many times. CDR3 coding DNA: TGCGCCAGCAGCTTGGACCCGGGACAGAGATTAACCTACGAGCAGTACTTC. It is translated as CASSLDPGQRLTYEQYF. The V call is TRBV5-1, the J call TRBJ2-7; TRBD1 matches at 7 bases. Germline V lookup: CDR1 SGHRS, CDR2 YFSETQ. The CDR3 loop spans 17 amino acids. With 0 bases clipped from V and 2 bases from J, the junction kept 11 bases outside the gene matches.

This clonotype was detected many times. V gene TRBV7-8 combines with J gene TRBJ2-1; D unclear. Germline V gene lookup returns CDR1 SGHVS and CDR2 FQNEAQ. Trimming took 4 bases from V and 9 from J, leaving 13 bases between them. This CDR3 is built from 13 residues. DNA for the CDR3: TGTGCCAGCAGCTGGGGATCATTCGCTGAGCAGTTCTTC. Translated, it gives CASSWGSFAEQFF.

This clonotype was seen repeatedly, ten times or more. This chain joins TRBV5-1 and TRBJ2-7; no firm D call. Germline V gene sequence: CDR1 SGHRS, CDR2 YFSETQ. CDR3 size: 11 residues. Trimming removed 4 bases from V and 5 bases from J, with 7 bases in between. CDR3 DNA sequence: TGCGCCAGCAGCCAGGACCACGAGCAGTACTTC. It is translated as CASSQDHEQYF.

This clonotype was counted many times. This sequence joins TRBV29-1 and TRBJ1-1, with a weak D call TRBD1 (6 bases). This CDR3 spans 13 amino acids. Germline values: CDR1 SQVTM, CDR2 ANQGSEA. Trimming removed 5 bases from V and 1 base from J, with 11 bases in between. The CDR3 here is CSVQQGGNTEAFF. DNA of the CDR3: TGCAGCGTTCAACAGGGCGGGAACACTGAAGCTTTCTTT.

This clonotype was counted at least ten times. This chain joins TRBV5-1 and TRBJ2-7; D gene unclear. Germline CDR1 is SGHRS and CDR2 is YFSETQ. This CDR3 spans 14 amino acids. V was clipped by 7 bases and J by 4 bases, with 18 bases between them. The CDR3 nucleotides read TGCGCCAGCTCGCGGAGTGGGGTGGATTACGAGCAGTACTTC. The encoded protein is CASSRSGVDYEQYF.

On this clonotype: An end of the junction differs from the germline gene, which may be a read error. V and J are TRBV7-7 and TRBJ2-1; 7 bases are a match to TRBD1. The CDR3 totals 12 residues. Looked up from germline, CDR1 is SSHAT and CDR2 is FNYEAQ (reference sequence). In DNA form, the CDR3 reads TGTGCTAGCAGCTTAGGGGGCAGTGAGCAGTTCTTC. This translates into CASSLGGSEQFF.

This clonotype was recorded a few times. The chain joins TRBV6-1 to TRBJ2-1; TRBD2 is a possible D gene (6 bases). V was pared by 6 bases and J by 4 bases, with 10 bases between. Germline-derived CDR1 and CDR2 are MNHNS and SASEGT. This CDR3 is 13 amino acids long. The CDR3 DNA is TGTGCCAGCAGGTTCGGGACTTACAATGAGCAGTTCTTC. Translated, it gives CASRFGTYNEQFF.

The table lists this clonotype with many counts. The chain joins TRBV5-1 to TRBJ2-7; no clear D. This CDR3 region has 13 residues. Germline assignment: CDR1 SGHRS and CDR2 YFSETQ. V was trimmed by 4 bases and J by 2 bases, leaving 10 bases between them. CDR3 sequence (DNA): TGCGCCAGCAGCGACGTAAACACCTACGAGCAGTACTTC. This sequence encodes CASSDVNTYEQYF.